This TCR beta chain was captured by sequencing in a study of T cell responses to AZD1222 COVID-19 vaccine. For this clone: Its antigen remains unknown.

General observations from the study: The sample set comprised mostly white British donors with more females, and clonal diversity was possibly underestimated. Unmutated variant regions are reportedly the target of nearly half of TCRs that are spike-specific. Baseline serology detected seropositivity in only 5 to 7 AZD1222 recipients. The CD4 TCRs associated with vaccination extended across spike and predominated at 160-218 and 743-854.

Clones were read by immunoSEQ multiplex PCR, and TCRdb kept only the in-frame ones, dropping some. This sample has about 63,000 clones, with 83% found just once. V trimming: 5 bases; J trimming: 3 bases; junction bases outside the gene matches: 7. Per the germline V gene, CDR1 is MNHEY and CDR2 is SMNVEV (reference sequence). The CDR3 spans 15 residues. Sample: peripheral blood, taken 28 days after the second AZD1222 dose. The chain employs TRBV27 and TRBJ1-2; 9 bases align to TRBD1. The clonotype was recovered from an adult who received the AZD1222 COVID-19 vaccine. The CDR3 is CASSNPGQGYYGYTF. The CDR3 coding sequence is TGTGCCAGCAGTAACCCGGGACAGGGTTACTATGGCTACACCTTC.